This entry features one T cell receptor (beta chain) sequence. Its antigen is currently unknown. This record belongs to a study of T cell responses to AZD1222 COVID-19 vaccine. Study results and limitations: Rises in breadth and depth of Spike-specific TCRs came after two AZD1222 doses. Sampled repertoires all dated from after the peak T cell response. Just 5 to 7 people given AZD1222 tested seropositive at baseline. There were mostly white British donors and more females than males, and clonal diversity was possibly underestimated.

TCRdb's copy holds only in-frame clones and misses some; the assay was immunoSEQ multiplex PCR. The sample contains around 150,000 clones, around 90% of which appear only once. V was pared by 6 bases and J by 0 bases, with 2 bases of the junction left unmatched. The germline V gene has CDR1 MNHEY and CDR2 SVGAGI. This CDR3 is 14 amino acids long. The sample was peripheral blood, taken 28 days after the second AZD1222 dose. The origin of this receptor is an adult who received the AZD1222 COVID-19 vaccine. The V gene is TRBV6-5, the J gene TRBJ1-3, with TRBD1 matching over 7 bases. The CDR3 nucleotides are TGTGCCAGCAGGGACAGGAGCTCTGGAAACACCATATATTTT. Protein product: CASRDRSSGNTIYF.